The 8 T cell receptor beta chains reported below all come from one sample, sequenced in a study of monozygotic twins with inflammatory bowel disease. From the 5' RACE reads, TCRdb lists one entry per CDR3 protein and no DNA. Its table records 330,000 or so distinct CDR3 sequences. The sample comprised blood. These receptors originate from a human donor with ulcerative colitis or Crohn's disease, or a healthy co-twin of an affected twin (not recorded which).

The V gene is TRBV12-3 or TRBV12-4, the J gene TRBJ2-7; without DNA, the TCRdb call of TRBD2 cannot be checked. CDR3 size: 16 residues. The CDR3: CASSLNRLAGEYEQYF.

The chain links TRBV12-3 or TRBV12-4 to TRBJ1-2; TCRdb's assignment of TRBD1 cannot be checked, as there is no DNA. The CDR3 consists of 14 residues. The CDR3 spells CASSLGQEEFRYTF.

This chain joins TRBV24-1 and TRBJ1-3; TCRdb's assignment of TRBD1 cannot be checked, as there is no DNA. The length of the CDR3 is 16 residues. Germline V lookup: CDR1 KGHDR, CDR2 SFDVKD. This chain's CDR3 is CATSDPGQGSRNTIYF.

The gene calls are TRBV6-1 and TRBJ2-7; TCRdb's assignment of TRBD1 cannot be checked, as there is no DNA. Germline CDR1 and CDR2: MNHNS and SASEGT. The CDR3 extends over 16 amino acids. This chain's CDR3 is CASSEAPGSVYYEQYF.

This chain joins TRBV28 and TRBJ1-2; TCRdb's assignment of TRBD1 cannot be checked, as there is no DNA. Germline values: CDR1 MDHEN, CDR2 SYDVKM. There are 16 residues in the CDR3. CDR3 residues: CASSHLNGQASYGYTF.

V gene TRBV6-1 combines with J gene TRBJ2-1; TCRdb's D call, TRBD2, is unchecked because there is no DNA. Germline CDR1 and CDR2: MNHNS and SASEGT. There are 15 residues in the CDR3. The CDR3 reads CASSSPGLTLGEQFF.

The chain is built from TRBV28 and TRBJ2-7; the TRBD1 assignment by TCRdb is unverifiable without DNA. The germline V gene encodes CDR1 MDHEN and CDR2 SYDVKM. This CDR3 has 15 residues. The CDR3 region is CASSAPVGASYEQYF.

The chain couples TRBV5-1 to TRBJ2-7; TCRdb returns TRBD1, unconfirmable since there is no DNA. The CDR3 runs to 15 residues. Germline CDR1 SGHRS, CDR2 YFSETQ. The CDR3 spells CASSYSGQGTHEQYF. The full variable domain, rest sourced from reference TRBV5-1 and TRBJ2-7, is KAGVTQTPRYLIKTRGQQVTLSCSPISGHRSVSWYQQTPGQGLQFLFEYFSETQRNKGNFPGRFSGRQFSNSRSEMNVSTLELGDSALYLCASSYSGQGTHEQYFGPGTRLTVT.